Following are 7 T cell receptor beta chains from one sample sequenced in a study of human T cells and chemical hapten exposure. TCRdb recomputed calls from the RACE reads with MiXCR, one row per CDR3 protein. The repertoire consists of about 120,000 distinct CDR3 sequences, with around an eighth occurring once and the leading ten covering 1.1% to 1.5%. Time point: patch test 1, 2 weeks after DPC sensitization. The treatment was: therapeutic diphenylcyclopropenone sensitization with weekly scalp DPC. The input for sequencing was whole blood, taken in connection with sensitization to the hapten diphenylcyclopropenone (DPC). The receptors were sampled from a woman aged 45-59 years with alopecia areata. Some clones in this sample may be carry-over from other donors' samples.

This clonotype was found many times. The CDR3 DNA is TGTGCCAGCAGTGAATACGCCCCGTACCGTACAAGCAATCAGCCCCAGCATTTT. Translating it yields CASSEYAPYRTSNQPQHF. This chain uses TRBV2 with TRBJ1-5; no reliable D call. This CDR3 spans 18 amino acids. V gave up 2 bases and J gave up 1 base, with 18 bases separating them. CDR1 is SNHLY and CDR2 is FYNNEI in the germline V gene.

There are a few counts of this clonotype. The V and J genes are TRBV28 and TRBJ2-2; 9 nucleotides line up with TRBD1. The germline V gene has CDR1 MDHEN and CDR2 SYDVKM. This CDR3 comprises 15 residues. The J segment lost 6 bases and the V segment lost 8 bases, leaving 10 bases of the junction unmatched. The CDR3 loop is CASQRPGTGSGELFF. Written as DNA, the CDR3 is TGTGCCAGCCAGCGCCCTGGGACAGGGTCCGGGGAGCTGTTTTTT.

Worth noting for this clonotype: A read error may be the cause here, since a much bigger clone is one base away. The V gene is TRBV3-1, the J gene TRBJ1-1, with a weak D call TRBD1 (5 bases). This CDR3 is built from 12 residues. V lost 7 bases to trimming and J lost 10 bases, with 16 bases between them. In germline, CDR1 is LGHDT, CDR2 YNNKEL (reference sequence). The CDR3 is CASTLGPSRAFF. CDR3 in DNA: TGTGCCAGCACCCTGGGGCCGAGTCGAGCTTTCTTT.

The chain couples TRBV7-9 to TRBJ1-4; D ambiguous. Germline V CDR1 and CDR2: SEHNR, FQNEAQ (reference sequence). This CDR3 has 16 amino acids. V was shortened by 4 bases and J by 1 base, with 13 bases between the two germline ends. The CDR3 loop is CASSSLSRVTNEKLFF. CDR3 sequence (DNA): TGTGCCAGCAGCTCCCTTAGCCGGGTAACTAATGAAAAACTGTTTTTT.

This clonotype came up a few times. The J gene is TRBJ2-2, the V gene TRBV29-1; tentatively, D is TRBD2 (6 bases). This CDR3 region has 15 residues. Germline CDR1 is SQVTM and CDR2 is ANQGSEA. The ends were cut back, 3 bases at V and 5 bases at J, with 16 bases in the middle. CDR3 protein: CSVERRAGTTGELFF. Written as DNA, the CDR3 is TGCAGCGTTGAGAGGCGGGCAGGGACTACCGGGGAGCTGTTTTTT.

This clonotype turned up a few times. J is TRBJ2-6 and V is TRBV6-5; no definite D call. The germline CDR1 and CDR2 sequences are MNHEY and SVGAGI. V was cut by 2 bases and J by 0 bases, with 14 bases left in between. The CDR3 is 18 amino acids. In nucleotides, the CDR3 is TGTGCCAGCAGTTACCTCCTAACCACCCACTCTGGGGCCAACGTCCTGACTTTC. Protein product: CASSYLLTTHSGANVLTF.

This clonotype was counted many times. V gene TRBV7-2 combines with J gene TRBJ2-3; TRBD2 matches at 9 bases. Germline V gives CDR1 SGHTA, CDR2 FQGNSA. This CDR3 is built from 12 residues. V lost 5 bases to trimming and J lost 14 bases; unmatched junction nucleotides: 8. CDR3 residues: CASSLRGLAPYF. The CDR3 region has the DNA TGTGCCAGCAGCCTAAGGGGACTAGCTCCGTATTTT.